Listed here are 29 T cell receptor beta chains from one sample, sequenced in a study of blood T cells in healthy people across ages (dated by TCRdb to between 2014 and 2017). Libraries were made using 5' RACE. The reads were generated on an Illumina HiSeq 2500. The second PCR ran for roughly 7 to 11 cycles and used a J-beta primer mix along with a sample-barcoded 5' primer. TCRdb redid the processing of the public reads, applying fastp at Q25 and MiXCR, and retained in-frame beta chains. Every entry covers one CDR3 protein and lists the most common genes and DNA from its rows. The sample table contains over a million distinct CDR3 sequences; only one count was recorded for around 39% of them. The leading ten clones occupy roughly 7.9% of the sample. The sample was blood. These receptors were collected from a woman aged 18-30 years in good health.

The chain employs TRBV24-1 and TRBJ2-1; 7 nucleotides agree with TRBD1. V lost 5 bases to trimming and J lost 4 bases; unmatched junction nucleotides: 7. Germline V gene data show CDR1 as KGHDR and CDR2 as SFDVKD. The CDR3 runs to 15 residues. The CDR3 loop is CATSGRDSPYNEQFF. Here the CDR3 DNA reads TGTGCCACCAGTGGACGGGACAGTCCGTACAATGAGCAGTTCTTC.

The rearrangement joins TRBV7-3 to TRBJ2-1; D tentatively fits TRBD1 or TRBD2 (5 bases each). Germline V gene sequence: CDR1 SGHTA, CDR2 FQGTGA. The V end was cut by 2 bases, the J end by 9 bases, with 14 bases between. The CDR3 covers 14 residues. The CDR3 nucleotides read TGTGCCAGCAGCTTAGGCCCTGAGAGGGGTGAGCAGTTCTTC. Encoded protein: CASSLGPERGEQFF.

The chain combines TRBV6-1 with TRBJ1-5, with no clear D. Trimming pared 1 base from V and 12 bases from J, leaving 7 bases between. This CDR3 has 11 amino acids. The germline CDR1 and CDR2 sequences are MNHNS and SASEGT. CDR3 sequence: CASSEEWLQHF. Written as DNA, the CDR3 is TGTGCCAGCAGTGAAGAATGGCTCCAGCATTTT.

This clonotype was detected a few times. V usage is TRBV7-2 and J usage is TRBJ2-7; D gene ambiguous. Trimming shortened V by 5 bases and J by 9 bases, and 14 bases separated the two germline ends. The germline gives CDR1 SGHTA, CDR2 FQGNSA. The CDR3 spans 12 residues. The CDR3 sequence: CASSATYTAQYF. DNA for the CDR3: TGTGCCAGCAGCGCGACATATACGGCGCAGTACTTC. The whole variable domain, filled in from reference TRBV7-2 and TRBJ2-7, reads GAGVSQSPSNKVTEKGKDVELRCDPISGHTALYWYRQSLGQGLEFLIYFQGNSAPDKSGLPSDRFSAERTGGSVSTLTIQRTQQEDSAVYLCASSATYTAQYFGPGTRLTVT.

This clonotype came up a few times. V usage is TRBV10-1 and J usage is TRBJ2-7; D might be TRBD1 (6 bases). V was clipped by 3 bases and J by 3 bases, with 12 bases between them. The germline V gene encodes CDR1 WNHNN and CDR2 SYGVQD (reference sequence). The CDR3 spans 14 residues. The chain's CDR3 is CASSEGQRGYEQYF. For the CDR3, the DNA is TGCGCCAGCAGTGAAGGACAGCGAGGCTACGAGCAGTACTTC.

This clonotype was counted ten times or more. This chain joins TRBV27 and TRBJ1-5; D gene unclear. CDR1 is MNHEY and CDR2 is SMNVEV in the germline V gene (reference sequence). The V end was cut by 6 bases, the J end by 0 bases, with 9 bases between. The CDR3 runs 14 residues. In DNA form, the CDR3 reads TGTGCCAGCAGGCCGGCGGGTAGCAATCAGCCCCAGCATTTT. It encodes CASRPAGSNQPQHF.

On this clonotype: One end of the junction does not line up with germline, which may come from a read error. The V call is TRBV11-2, the J call TRBJ2-6, with TRBD1 matching over 7 bases. CDR3 length equals 16 residues. Germline CDR1 SGHAT, CDR2 FQNNGV. The CDR3 sequence: CASSSPRGLGADVLTF. CDR3 in DNA: TGTGCCAGCAGCTCCCCAAGGGGGCTCGGGGCCGACGTCCTGACTTTC.

This clonotype was picked up a small number of times. The rearrangement joins TRBV28 to TRBJ2-5; the D gene could be TRBD1 or TRBD2 (5 bases each). CDR1 and CDR2 (germline): MDHEN, SYDVKM. There are 13 residues in the CDR3. The V gene lost 3 bases and the J gene lost 2 bases, with 7 bases spanning the gap. For the CDR3, the DNA is TGTGCCAGCAGTTTGTGGGGGCAAGAGACCCAGTACTTC. Its translation is CASSLWGQETQYF.

The chain uses TRBV5-8 and TRBJ1-1; no definite D call. V lost 5 bases to trimming and J lost 11 bases, with 16 bases between them. The CDR3 extends over 12 amino acids. Germline V CDR1 and CDR2: SGHTS, YDEGEE. In nucleotides, the CDR3 is TGTGCCAGCAGGCGACCCAAACGGGTGGCTTTCTTT. It yields the protein CASRRPKRVAFF.

This rearrangement joins TRBV5-1 to TRBJ2-1; no definite D call. Trimming took 6 bases from V and 10 from J, leaving 14 bases between them. The germline gives CDR1 SGHRS, CDR2 YFSETQ. CDR3 length equals 12 residues. CDR3 nucleotides: TGCGCCAGCAAAAATGCCGTGGGAGAGCAGTTCTTC. It specifies CASKNAVGEQFF. The variable domain in full, completed from reference TRBV5-1 and TRBJ2-1, reads KAGVTQTPRYLIKTRGQQVTLSCSPISGHRSVSWYQQTPGQGLQFLFEYFSETQRNKGNFPGRFSGRQFSNSRSEMNVSTLELGDSALYLCASKNAVGEQFFGPGTRLTVL.

This clonotype was observed a handful of times. The chain links TRBV21-1 to TRBJ2-7; whether TRBD1, the table's D call, matches the DNA was not checked. TRBV21-1 is a pseudogene segment. The CDR3 is made up of 17 amino acids. CDR3 sequence reads: CASSNDPVGPKAYEQYF. For the CDR3, the DNA is TGTGCCAGCAGCAATGACCCGGTCGGCCCCAAAGCCTACGAGCAGTACTTC.

V and J are TRBV2 and TRBJ2-3; D is unclear. The CDR3 is 11 residues long. The V gene lost 7 bases and the J gene lost 6 bases, with 8 bases spanning the gap. The germline CDR1 and CDR2 sequences are SNHLY and FYNNEI. DNA of the CDR3: TGTGCCAGCAAGAAGGCGGATACGCAGTATTTT. This codes for CASKKADTQYF.

J is TRBJ1-2 and V is TRBV20-1; 8 bases map to TRBD1. This CDR3 has 12 residues. J lost 3 bases, V lost 6 bases, and 3 bases had no gene match. The germline gives CDR1 DFQATT, CDR2 SNEGSKA (reference sequence). CDR3 protein: CSARGQDYGYTF. DNA of the CDR3: TGCAGTGCCAGGGGGCAGGACTATGGCTACACCTTC.

This clonotype was detected only once. This sequence joins TRBV3-1 and TRBJ1-2; weak D call: TRBD1 (5 bases). V dropped 4 bases and J dropped 8 bases, with 14 bases sitting between them. CDR1 and CDR2 (germline): LGHDT, YNNKEL (reference sequence). This CDR3 region has 13 residues. CDR3 sequence (DNA): TGTGCCAGCAGCCCCGGGGCTCTCGTAGGCTACACCTTC. Translated: CASSPGALVGYTF.

The chain recombines TRBV12-5 with TRBJ2-1; either TRBD1 or TRBD2 may fit D (5 bases each). The CDR3 is 14 amino acids. Germline CDR1 is LGHNT and CDR2 is FRNRAP. Trimming pared 5 bases from V and 3 bases from J, leaving 11 bases between. Written as DNA, the CDR3 is TGTGCTAGTGGTCCCCGGGACGGCTACAATGAGCAGTTCTTC. This gives the protein CASGPRDGYNEQFF.

This clonotype has a count of ten or more. The V call is TRBV10-2, the J call TRBJ1-2; a weak D match, TRBD1 (5 bases). Germline V CDR1 and CDR2: WSHSY, SAAADI. V lost 2 bases and J 7 bases, leaving 14 bases between the germline ends. The CDR3 is made up of 14 amino acids. The CDR3 here is CASSEQGPLGGYTF. DNA of the CDR3: TGCGCCAGCAGTGAGCAGGGACCCCTGGGTGGCTACACCTTC.

This clonotype was detected a few times. This chain uses TRBV10-3 with TRBJ1-2, with a tentative D call TRBD1 (5 bases). The length of the CDR3 is 14 residues. Germline V gene lookup returns CDR1 ENHRY and CDR2 SYGVKD. V shed 3 bases and J shed 6 bases, with 14 bases lying between them. CDR3 protein: CAISETGTANGYTF. The DNA of the CDR3 is TGTGCCATCAGTGAAACCGGGACTGCAAATGGCTACACCTTC.

The sample holds a few counts of this clonotype. The genes are TRBV2 and TRBJ2-7; possibly TRBD2 for D (7 bases). The germline V gene has CDR1 SNHLY and CDR2 FYNNEI. Trimming took 6 bases from V and 4 from J, leaving 19 bases between them. The CDR3 is 15 residues long. CDR3 DNA: TGTGCCAGCAGCCTCCGGGGGGCACTACGATACGAGCAGTACTTC. Translated, it gives CASSLRGALRYEQYF.

J is TRBJ1-2 and V is TRBV20-1; D remains unclear. The CDR3 has 12 residues. The germline CDR1 and CDR2 sequences are DFQATT and SNEGSKA (reference sequence). The V end was cut by 6 bases, the J end by 2 bases, with 10 bases between. The CDR3 coding sequence is TGCAGTGCCCCGACAAGCAACTATGGCTACACCTTC. Protein: CSAPTSNYGYTF.

CDR3 coding DNA: TGTGCCAGCAGCCCACGGGTAGCGGCGTTTTCCTACAATGAGCAGTTCTTC. This codes for CASSPRVAAFSYNEQFF. This chain links TRBV11-3 with TRBJ2-1, with a possible D match to TRBD2 (6 bases). With 5 bases removed from V and 1 base from J, the gap between germline ends came to 18 bases. The length of the CDR3 is 17 residues. Germline CDR1 reads SGHNT; CDR2 reads YENEEA.

The chain uses TRBV20-1 and TRBJ2-1; D unclear. Germline V gene data show CDR1 as DFQATT and CDR2 as SNEGSKA (reference sequence). This CDR3 is 16 amino acids long. Trimming took 0 bases from V and 12 from J, leaving 24 bases between them. DNA for the CDR3: TGCAGTGCTAGAGATGAGGCAAGGGCGTTTGGAGATGGGCAGTTCTTC. It translates to CSARDEARAFGDGQFF.

The chain is built from TRBV28 and TRBJ1-2, with 9 bases identical to TRBD1. J gave up 4 bases and V 7 bases, and 25 bases lay outside the gene matches. The CDR3 length is 20 residues. Looked up from germline, CDR1 is MDHEN and CDR2 is SYDVKM. The CDR3 nucleotides read TGTGCCAGCACCACGGACAGGGGCTTTTCTTACTCCACTAAAAGCTATGGCTACACCTTC. Residues: CASTTDRGFSYSTKSYGYTF.

This chain connects TRBV2 to TRBJ2-3; 9 nucleotides agree with TRBD2. The CDR3 has 15 residues. Germline values: CDR1 SNHLY, CDR2 FYNNEI. With 6 bases clipped from V and 3 bases from J, the junction kept 7 bases outside the gene matches. The chain's CDR3 is CASRGSGSRTDTQYF. CDR3 in DNA: TGTGCCAGCAGGGGTAGCGGGAGTCGGACAGATACGCAGTATTTT.

The chain is built from TRBV13 and TRBJ2-7; TRBD2 agrees at 9 bases. CDR1 and CDR2 (germline): PRHDT, FYEKMQ (reference sequence). This CDR3 spans 15 amino acids. After removal of 4 bases from V and 3 bases from J, the junction contained 7 bases not matched to a gene. The CDR3 sequence: CASSSTGTSRYEQYF. The CDR3 region has the DNA TGTGCCAGCAGCTCTACCGGGACTAGCCGCTACGAGCAGTACTTC.

This clonotype has more than one count but fewer than ten. The CDR3 DNA reads TGCGCCAGCAGCCCTGGGGGGGATTTTAACTATGGCTACACCTTC. Protein: CASSPGGDFNYGYTF. The chain links TRBV4-1 to TRBJ1-2; maybe TRBD1 (5 bases). Looked up from germline, CDR1 is MGHRA and CDR2 is YSYEKL. The V gene lost 4 bases and the J gene lost 1 base, with 13 bases spanning the gap. The CDR3 contains 15 residues.

The chain combines TRBV20-1 with TRBJ2-7, with TRBD1 matching 9 bases. With V trimmed by 2 bases and J by 3 bases, 17 bases remained unmatched. This CDR3 is 18 amino acids long. In germline, CDR1 is DFQATT, CDR2 SNEGSKA (reference sequence). DNA of the CDR3: TGCAGTGCTAGAAACCGGGACAGGGTGTGGAAAGACCTCTACGAGCAGTACTTC. This sequence encodes CSARNRDRVWKDLYEQYF.

The chain couples TRBV5-1 to TRBJ2-7; D gene uncertain. Trimming cost V 4 bases and J 3 bases, with 14 bases left between them. The CDR3 runs to 14 residues. Germline assignment: CDR1 SGHRS and CDR2 YFSETQ. CDR3 region: CASSDSGLRYEQYF. The CDR3 region has the DNA TGCGCCAGCAGCGATTCCGGCCTGCGCTACGAGCAGTACTTC.

Notes on this clonotype: One end of the junction is discordant with germline, which a read error may explain. The chain employs TRBV13 and TRBJ1-3; D is undetermined. CDR1 and CDR2 from the germline V gene are PRHDT and FYEKMQ (reference sequence). The CDR3 spans 12 residues. In nucleotides, the CDR3 is TGTGCCAGCAGGGCCTCTGGAGACACCATATATTTT. Translating it yields CASRASGDTIYF.

V usage is TRBV6-2 or TRBV6-3 and J usage is TRBJ2-5, with 7 bases fitting TRBD2. The CDR3 has 14 amino acids. The V gene end was trimmed by 7 bases and the J gene end by 2 bases; junction bases not matched to a gene: 7. Germline CDR1 and CDR2: MNHEY and SVGEGT. The CDR3 is CASKFSGPQETQYF. The CDR3 region has the DNA TGTGCCAGCAAATTTAGCGGGCCGCAAGAGACCCAGTACTTC.